Each of the 11 T cell receptor beta chains below was sequenced from the same sample in a study of identical twins. TCRdb used MiXCR to reprocess the 5' RACE reads, holding one entry per CDR3 protein. Here the sample spans some 1,700,000 distinct CDR3 sequences, under 35% being singletons. What was sequenced was cord blood. These receptors all come from a newborn girl in good health.

Worth noting for this clonotype: With a much larger clone just one base away, this may be a read error. The V gene is TRBV12-3 or TRBV12-4, the J gene TRBJ2-3; D is uncertain. V lost 6 bases and J 10 bases, leaving 14 bases between the germline ends. The CDR3 contains 12 residues. DNA of the CDR3: TGTGCCAGCAGGAAATGGACGGATGCGCAGTATTTT. Its protein is CASRKWTDAQYF.

This clonotype appeared a few times. The chain carries TRBV20-1 and TRBJ2-1, with TRBD2 matching over 13 bases. This CDR3 is built from 15 residues. V lost 6 bases, J lost 6 bases, and 8 bases stayed unmatched. The germline gives CDR1 DFQATT, CDR2 SNEGSKA (reference sequence). The CDR3 loop is CSARLAGGVVNEQFF. The CDR3 DNA follows: TGCAGTGCCAGACTAGCGGGAGGCGTCGTCAATGAGCAGTTCTTC.

The DNA of the CDR3 is TGCGCCAGCAGCCGCAGTTTAGGGTTGGCGGAGACCCAGTTCTTC. As protein: CASSRSLGLAETQFF. The V and J genes are TRBV4-1 and TRBJ2-1; the D is unclear. CDR1 and CDR2 from the germline V gene are MGHRA and YSYEKL. The CDR3 consists of 15 residues. Trimming cost V 4 bases and J 13 bases, with 23 bases left between them.

This clonotype was seen a handful of times. This sequence joins TRBV20-1 and TRBJ1-1; D ambiguous. V lost 5 bases to trimming and J lost 1 base, with 8 bases between them. Germline CDR1 reads DFQATT; CDR2 reads SNEGSKA (reference sequence). The CDR3 contains 12 residues. CDR3 DNA sequence: TGCAGTGCTCCCGGACGGAACACTGAAGCTTTCTTT. It translates to CSAPGRNTEAFF.

The table lists this clonotype with a few counts. This rearrangement joins TRBV20-1 to TRBJ2-4; 16 bases match TRBD2. CDR3 length equals 16 residues. CDR1 and CDR2 from the germline V gene are DFQATT and SNEGSKA (reference sequence). Losses at the gene ends were 4 bases for V and 4 bases for J; bases not matched to a gene: 4. The CDR3 sequence: CSATGTSGRGKNIQYF. The CDR3 nucleotides are TGCAGTGCTACCGGGACTAGCGGGAGGGGAAAAAACATTCAGTACTTC.

This chain joins TRBV7-8 and TRBJ1-1; D may be TRBD1 (5 bases). Germline assignment: CDR1 SGHVS and CDR2 FQNEAQ. The germline V and J ends were trimmed by 5 bases and 2 bases, with 15 bases remaining between them. This CDR3 region has 15 residues. CDR3 amino acids: CASSQRRTRNTEAFF. The CDR3, as DNA: TGTGCCAGCAGCCAACGCAGGACAAGAAACACTGAAGCTTTCTTT.

The sample holds a few counts of this clonotype. J is TRBJ2-1 and V is TRBV5-1; 13 positions match TRBD2. CDR1 SGHRS and CDR2 YFSETQ come from the germline V gene. The trim removed 0 bases at V and 9 bases at J, leaving 6 bases unmatched. This CDR3 has 16 residues. The DNA of the CDR3 is TGCGCCAGCAGCTTGGGGGGGACTAGCGGGATGGTTGAGCAGTTCTTC. Translated: CASSLGGTSGMVEQFF.

The chain recombines TRBV24-1 with TRBJ2-5, with TRBD2 matching over 7 bases. CDR1 KGHDR and CDR2 SFDVKD come from the germline V gene. The trim removed 5 bases at V and 11 bases at J, leaving 19 bases unmatched. CDR3 length equals 16 residues. CDR3 nucleotide sequence: TGTGCCACCAGTGCCTCACTAGCGAGAGTGTTCAATGAGCAGTACTTC. This sequence encodes CATSASLARVFNEQYF.

Only a few counts were recorded for this clonotype. The J gene is TRBJ2-7, the V gene TRBV10-3, with 7 nucleotides matching TRBD2. The CDR3 extends over 14 amino acids. The ends lost 4 bases at V and 0 bases at J; junction bases unmatched: 3. The germline CDR1 and CDR2 sequences are ENHRY and SYGVKD. The CDR3 sequence is CAISVGGGSYEQYF. DNA of the CDR3: TGTGCCATCAGTGTTGGGGGGGGCTCCTACGAGCAGTACTTC.

The sample holds a few counts of this clonotype. The chain carries TRBV12-3 or TRBV12-4 and TRBJ2-1; TRBD2 matches at 9 bases. The CDR3 is 18 amino acids. J lost 2 bases, V lost 6 bases, and 14 bases had no gene match. This chain's CDR3 is CASRPVERGAGAYNEQFF. Written as DNA, the CDR3 is TGTGCCAGCAGACCCGTTGAGCGGGGGGCCGGCGCCTACAATGAGCAGTTCTTC.

This clonotype was detected a few times. This chain uses TRBV20-1 with TRBJ2-7; D may be TRBD2 (5 bases). There are 15 residues in the CDR3. Trimming took off 0 bases at V and 7 bases at J, with 19 bases between the two ends. Germline V gene lookup returns CDR1 DFQATT and CDR2 SNEGSKA (reference sequence). The chain's CDR3 is CSARDQLSHEGEQYF. The CDR3 nucleotides are TGCAGTGCTAGAGATCAACTATCTCATGAGGGTGAGCAGTACTTC.